The sequence of this T cell receptor beta chain was determined in a study of blood T cell repertoires in COVID-19. Patients of the Seattle cohort, enrolled during active infection, were followed longitudinally. V was pared by 11 bases and J by 0 bases, with 10 bases of the junction left unmatched. CDR1 and CDR2 from the germline V gene are LNHDA and SQIVND (reference sequence). The CDR3 is made up of 15 amino acids. This clone was recorded once. Methods used by the authors: Reference gene primer amplification gave nucleated cell count estimates. Clones were read by immunoSEQ multiplex PCR, and TCRdb kept only the in-frame ones, dropping some. V, J and clone size reflect that table, while D and trimming were determined from the DNA. The repertoire includes about 210,000 clones, roughly 85% of them detected once, and about 2.4% sits in the top ten.

The chain carries TRBV19 and TRBJ1-3; 7 bases are a match to TRBD1. Sequencing was carried out using peripheral blood. The receptor's source is a woman in her 70s with COVID-19, enrolled during active disease. The CDR3 sequence: CAAQNRGSSGNTIYF. The CDR3 DNA reads TGTGCCGCGCAAAACAGGGGCAGCTCTGGAAACACCATATATTTT.